The next 21 T cell receptor beta chains were all read from a single sample in a study of OX40 agonist ivuxolimab in advanced cancers. TCRdb's copy holds only in-frame clones and misses some; the assay was immunoSEQ multiplex PCR. The sample has 90,000 to 120,000 clones; approximately 90% are singletons. The source material was CD4+ or CD8+ T cells sorted from blood, sampled in a trial of the OX40 agonist ivuxolimab. These receptors were collected from an adult with an advanced solid tumor such as melanoma, head and neck, liver or kidney cancer.

The chain carries TRBV4-2 and TRBJ2-1; D is tentatively TRBD1 or TRBD2 (5 bases each). The germline V gene encodes CDR1 LGHNA and CDR2 YNFKEQ. Trimming stripped 0 bases from V and 7 bases from J, with 10 bases between. This CDR3 region has 14 residues. The CDR3 protein is CASSQDRGGNEQFF. CDR3 nucleotides: TGTGCCAGCAGCCAAGATCGGGGCGGTAATGAGCAGTTCTTC.

V is TRBV5-1 and J is TRBJ2-7; 10 bases line up with TRBD1. The germline V gene encodes CDR1 SGHRS and CDR2 YFSETQ. The CDR3 has 15 amino acids. Trimming removed 0 bases from V and 5 bases from J; junction bases left unmatched: 5. CDR3 coding DNA: TGCGCCAGCAGCTTGGTTAAGGGGACAGGGGACGAGCAGTACTTC. Translated, it gives CASSLVKGTGDEQYF.

This clone has just a few counts. J is TRBJ1-2 and V is TRBV18; TRBD1 matches 7 bases. The CDR3 contains 15 residues. Germline values: CDR1 KGHSH, CDR2 LQKENI. The V gene end was trimmed by 0 bases and the J gene end by 7 bases; junction bases not matched to a gene: 8. CDR3 nucleotide sequence: TGTGCCAGCTCACCACCTGGAACAGGGGACGGTGGCTACACCTTC. Translating it yields CASSPPGTGDGGYTF. Full variable domain (outside the CDR3, taken from reference TRBV18 and TRBJ1-2): NAGVMQNPRHLVRRRGQEARLRCSPMKGHSHVYWYRQLPEEGLKFMVYLQKENIIDESGMPKERFSAEFPKEGPSILRIQQVVRGDSAAYFCASSPPGTGDGGYTFGSGTRLTVV.

This chain connects TRBV2 to TRBJ1-5; 8 nucleotides match TRBD1. The junction had 0 bases not matched to a gene; V was cut back by 1 base and J by 1 base. This CDR3 is 15 amino acids long. CDR1 and CDR2 from the germline V gene are SNHLY and FYNNEI. The CDR3 bases are TGTGCCAGCAGTGAAGGACAGGGGAGCAATCAGCCCCAGCATTTT. Translating it yields CASSEGQGSNQPQHF.

The chain uses TRBV9 and TRBJ1-1; 7 bases are a match to TRBD1. The V gene's germline CDR1 is SGDLS and CDR2 YYNGEE. J lost 2 bases, V lost 4 bases, and 14 bases had no gene match. The CDR3 consists of 17 residues. The CDR3 nucleotides are TGTGCCAGCAGCCATATGGGCCGACAGGGATTAAACACTGAAGCTTTCTTT. It encodes CASSHMGRQGLNTEAFF.

The chain is built from TRBV6-5 and TRBJ2-7, with D possibly matching TRBD1 (6 bases). CDR1 and CDR2 from the germline V gene are MNHEY and SVGAGI. Trimming cost V 0 bases and J 6 bases, with 12 bases left between them. The CDR3 length is 14 residues. In DNA form, the CDR3 reads TGTGCCAGCAGTTACTCGGGGGCCCAACTCGAGCAGTACTTC. Amino acid sequence: CASSYSGAQLEQYF.

The rearrangement links TRBV6-5 to TRBJ2-2; D call uncertain. V was cut by 5 bases and J by 8 bases, with 9 bases left in between. This CDR3 has 12 amino acids. The germline V gene encodes CDR1 MNHEY and CDR2 SVGAGI. The chain's CDR3 is CASSVRWGELFF. The CDR3 nucleotides are TGTGCCAGCAGTGTCAGGTGGGGGGAGCTGTTTTTT.

The V call is TRBV5-6, the J call TRBJ2-2, with 11 bases identical to TRBD1. Losses at the gene ends were 4 bases for V and 3 bases for J; bases not matched to a gene: 8. This CDR3 is 17 amino acids long. The germline V gene has CDR1 SGHDT and CDR2 YYEEEE. The CDR3 here is CASSGLRDRGDTGELFF. Here the CDR3 DNA reads TGTGCCAGCAGCGGCCTCCGGGACAGGGGGGACACCGGGGAGCTGTTTTTT.

V is TRBV27 and J is TRBJ1-5; TRBD1 matches at 7 bases. Germline values: CDR1 MNHEY, CDR2 SMNVEV (reference sequence). The CDR3 contains 15 residues. Trimming at V came to 5 bases and at J to 3 bases, leaving 7 bases not matched to a gene. Here the CDR3 reads CASSIQQGYNQPQHF. The CDR3 DNA is TGTGCCAGCAGTATACAACAGGGGTACAATCAGCCCCAGCATTTT.

The chain carries TRBV6-5 and TRBJ1-2, with 10 bases that match TRBD1. With 8 bases clipped from V and 8 bases from J, the junction kept 2 bases outside the gene matches. This CDR3 spans 11 amino acids. Germline-derived CDR1 and CDR2 are MNHEY and SVGAGI. In DNA, the CDR3 is TGTGCCAGCGGGACAGGGGAAGGCTACACCTTC. Translated: CASGTGEGYTF.

The gene calls are TRBV7-2 and TRBJ1-4, with a possible D match to TRBD1 (6 bases). The germline CDR1 and CDR2 sequences are SGHTA and FQGNSA. The CDR3 is 15 residues long. With 1 base removed from V and 4 bases from J, the gap between germline ends came to 10 bases. The CDR3 loop reads CASSLGRGGNEKLFF. The CDR3 DNA reads TGTGCCAGCAGCTTAGGCAGGGGAGGTAATGAAAAACTGTTTTTT.

V gene TRBV7-8 combines with J gene TRBJ2-3; TRBD2 agrees at 9 bases. The CDR3 has 16 amino acids. With V trimmed by 3 bases and J by 0 bases, 4 bases remained unmatched. Germline values: CDR1 SGHVS, CDR2 FQNEAQ. The CDR3 DNA reads TGTGCCAGCAGCTTTAATCTAGCGGGAAGCACAGATACGCAGTATTTT. Encoded protein: CASSFNLAGSTDTQYF.

CDR3 in amino acids: CASSTDRGSYEQYF. CDR3 DNA: TGTGCCAGCAGCACGGACAGGGGCTCCTACGAGCAGTACTTC. The chain couples TRBV7-2 to TRBJ2-7; TRBD1 matches 9 bases. The CDR3 sequence is 14 residues long. Looked up from germline, CDR1 is SGHTA and CDR2 is FQGNSA. Losses at the gene ends were 5 bases for V and 0 bases for J; bases not matched to a gene: 2.

This chain joins TRBV2 and TRBJ1-5; no definite D call. CDR1 and CDR2 (germline): SNHLY, FYNNEI. The CDR3 extends over 14 amino acids. V gave up 7 bases and J gave up 0 bases, with 10 bases separating them. The CDR3 DNA follows: TGTGCCAGCAATATGGTCTATAGCAATCAGCCCCAGCATTTT. The encoded protein is CASNMVYSNQPQHF.

V usage is TRBV6-5 and J usage is TRBJ2-2, with 7 bases identical to TRBD2. The CDR3 has 15 amino acids. V shed 6 bases, J shed 2 bases, and the junction held 6 bases outside the gene matches. Germline CDR1 and CDR2: MNHEY and SVGAGI. The CDR3 DNA is TGTGCCAGCAGGTCGGAGGGACTAAACACCGGGGAGCTGTTTTTT. Its translation is CASRSEGLNTGELFF.

The V call is TRBV7-2, the J call TRBJ1-1; TRBD1 might be the D (6 bases). The CDR3 runs to 16 residues. Between the trimmed V and J ends, which lost 3 bases and 4 bases, there was a span of 18 bases. Germline values: CDR1 SGHTA, CDR2 FQGNSA. For the CDR3, the DNA is TGTGCCAGCAGCTTGGACCTTACAGGGTTGGCCACTGAAGCTTTCTTT. This translates into CASSLDLTGLATEAFF.

The chain combines TRBV28 with TRBJ1-1, with TRBD1 matching over 7 bases. The CDR3 has 13 amino acids. Germline V gives CDR1 MDHEN, CDR2 SYDVKM. Trimming took 6 bases from V and 6 from J; bases not matched to a gene: 7. The CDR3: CASRTGAEPEAFF. The CDR3 DNA sequence: TGTGCCAGCAGAACAGGGGCGGAACCTGAAGCTTTCTTT. Complete variable domain (other parts from reference TRBV28 and TRBJ1-1): DVKVTQSSRYLVKRTGEKVFLECVQDMDHENMFWYRQDPGLGLRLIYFSYDVKMKEKGDIPEGYSVSREKKERFSLILESASTNQTSMYLCASRTGAEPEAFFGQGTRLTVV.

There are a few counts of this clone. The chain recombines TRBV5-1 with TRBJ1-2, with 10 positions matching TRBD1. Germline V lookup: CDR1 SGHRS, CDR2 YFSETQ. This CDR3 region has 14 residues. V shed 0 bases, J shed 5 bases, and the junction held 1 base outside the gene matches. CDR3 region: CASSLGTGGYGYTF. The DNA of the CDR3 is TGCGCCAGCAGCTTGGGGACAGGGGGGTATGGCTACACCTTC.

This chain connects TRBV6-1 to TRBJ2-7; D is ambiguous. The CDR3 is made up of 13 amino acids. V lost 6 bases to trimming and J lost 2 bases, with 11 bases between them. Germline V gene lookup returns CDR1 MNHNS and CDR2 SASEGT. The DNA of the CDR3 is TGTGCCAGCAGAGAGACGTTAGCCTACGAGCAGTACTTC. Its protein is CASRETLAYEQYF.

The J gene is TRBJ2-7, the V gene TRBV28; 8 bases are shared with TRBD2. CDR1 and CDR2 (germline): MDHEN, SYDVKM. The CDR3 spans 17 residues. V lost 5 bases to trimming and J lost 5 bases; unmatched junction nucleotides: 17. CDR3 protein: CASSAPSKRETLDEQYF. The CDR3 nucleotides read TGTGCCAGCAGTGCCCCGAGTAAGCGGGAGACTCTGGACGAGCAGTACTTC.

The rearrangement links TRBV19 to TRBJ1-5; TRBD1 matches 9 bases. CDR3 length: 16 amino acids. The germline V gene has CDR1 LNHDA and CDR2 SQIVND (reference sequence). With 7 bases clipped from V and 2 bases from J, the junction kept 9 bases outside the gene matches. The chain's CDR3 is CASTGDRANRNQPQHF. CDR3 DNA: TGTGCCAGTACCGGGGACAGGGCCAATCGCAATCAGCCCCAGCATTTT. The full variable domain, rest sourced from reference TRBV19 and TRBJ1-5, is DGGITQSPKYLFRKEGQNVTLSCEQNLNHDAMYWYRQDPGQGLRLIYYSQIVNDFQKGDIAEGYSVSREKKESFPLTVTSAQKNPTAFYLCASTGDRANRNQPQHFGDGTRLSIL.